This T cell receptor (beta chain) emerged from a study of T cell responses to AZD1222 COVID-19 vaccine. General observations from the study: AZD1222 recipients seropositive at baseline numbered only 6 or 7. Spike-specific TCRs gained breadth and depth after people received two AZD1222 doses.

Only in-frame clones appear in the TCRdb table, and some are missing; sequencing was by immunoSEQ multiplex PCR. The repertoire consists of fewer than 300,000 clones, with 93% occurring once and the leading ten covering approximately 0.52%. As regards this clone: The antigen is not known.

V was pared by 3 bases and J by 14 bases, with 17 bases between. CDR3 length equals 13 residues. Germline CDR1 is KGHSH and CDR2 is LQKENI. The chain has TRBV18 and TRBJ2-1, with D possibly TRBD1 on 6 matching bases. This material consisted of peripheral blood, taken on day 0 of AZD1222 vaccination. This TCR was recovered from an adult in good health. This CDR3 reads CASSPSGDNRKFF. Here the CDR3 DNA reads TGTGCCAGCTCACCCTCCGGGGACAACAGGAAGTTCTTC.